The rows below give T cell receptor beta chains drawn from one sample of a study of shared clonotypes between healthy human individuals. Assay used: immunoSEQ multiplex PCR; TCRdb lists only in-frame clones, some missing. Of roughly 1,500,000 clones in the sample, 97% to 99% are singletons; the top ten hold 0.3% to 0.45%. The specimen was naive CD4+ T cells sorted from blood. The receptors come from a man in his thirties or forties in good health. Each CDR3 is given with its conserved first and last residue. A D gene is named only where the DNA matches it firmly.

>-|TRBJ1-5|TRBV7-9
TGTGCCAGCAGCTTAGAAACAGGGAGTAGCAATCAGCCCCAGCATTTT
CASSLETGSSNQPQHF
>TRBD1|TRBJ2-3|TRBV9
TGTGCCAGCAGCGTAGGGTCAGGGGGCATCACAGATACGCAGTATTTT
CASSVGSGGITDTQYF
>TRBD1|TRBJ2-3|TRBV28
TGTGCCAGCAGTTTAGGGACAGGGAGCACAGATACGCAGTATTTT
CASSLGTGSTDTQYF
>TRBD1|TRBJ1-1|TRBV4-3
TGCGCCAGCAGCCAACGGGACAGGGGAGTTGGTGAAGCTTTCTTT
CASSQRDRGVGEAFF
>-|TRBJ2-2|TRBV10-3
TGTGCCATCGAAAAGGGGCCAGAGAACACCGGGGAGCTGTTTTTT
CAIEKGPENTGELFF
>-|TRBJ1-1|TRBV4-2
TGTGCCAGCAGCCAAGATCGAGGGAACACTGAAGCTTTCTTT
CASSQDRGNTEAFF
>-|TRBJ2-7|TRBV19
TGTGCCAGTAGTATAGGGCTGCCACTCTACGAGCAGTACTTC
CASSIGLPLYEQYF
>-|TRBJ1-1|TRBV5-8
TGTGCCAGCAGCTTGGCCGCAGCGAACACTGAAGCTTTCTTT
CASSLAAANTEAFF
>-|TRBJ1-1|TRBV5-1
TGCGCCAGCAGCTTGGGGCGTGGGTATTCCCCTGAAGCTTTCTTT
CASSLGRGYSPEAFF
>TRBD2|TRBJ2-3|TRBV5-1
TGCGCCAGCAGCTTGGGGACTAGCACGCGCACAGATACGCAGTATTTT
CASSLGTSTRTDTQYF
>-|TRBJ2-2|TRBV16
TGTGCCAGCAGCCGGACTTCCGGGACAACCAACACCGGGGAGCTGTTTTTT
CASSRTSGTTNTGELFF
>-|TRBJ1-1|TRBV4-3
TGCGCCAGCAGCCAAGATGGGGGATACACTGAAGCTTTCTTT
CASSQDGGYTEAFF
>TRBD1|TRBJ2-1|TRBV18
TGTGCCAGCTCACCATCCGGACAGGGGAGCTCCTACAATGAGCAGTTCTTC
CASSPSGQGSSYNEQFF
>-|TRBJ2-7|TRBV5-6
TGTGCCAGCAGCCACTGGGGTTACGAGCAGTACTTC
CASSHWGYEQYF
>-|TRBJ1-3|TRBV5-1
TGCGCCAGCAGCCGGACTCCCTGGGACACCATATATTTT
CASSRTPWDTIYF
>TRBD1|TRBJ1-2|TRBV2
TGTGCCAGCAGTGTGGGACAGGGCCCTTATGGCTACACCTTC
CASSVGQGPYGYTF
>-|TRBJ1-3|TRBV5-1
TGCGCCAGCAGCTTGAGCTCCCTTTCAGAGGGAAACACCATATATTTT
CASSLSSLSEGNTIYF
>-|TRBJ2-5|TRBV5-1
TGCGCCAGCAGCTTGGAGTTAGGGGTCCAAGAGACCCAGTACTTC
CASSLELGVQETQYF
>-|TRBJ2-5|TRBV9
TGTGCCAGCAGCGTAGCGGCAGGGCGGCAAGAGACCCAGTACTTC
CASSVAAGRQETQYF